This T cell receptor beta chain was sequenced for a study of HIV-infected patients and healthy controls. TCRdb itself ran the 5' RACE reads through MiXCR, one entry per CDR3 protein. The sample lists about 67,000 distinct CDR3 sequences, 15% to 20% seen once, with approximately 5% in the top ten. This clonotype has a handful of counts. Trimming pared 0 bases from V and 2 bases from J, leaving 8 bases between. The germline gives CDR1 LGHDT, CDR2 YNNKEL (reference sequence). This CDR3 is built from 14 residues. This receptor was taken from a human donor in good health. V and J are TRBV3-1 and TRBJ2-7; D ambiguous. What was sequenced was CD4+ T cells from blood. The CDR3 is CASSQDPGTYEQYF. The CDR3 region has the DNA TGTGCCAGCAGCCAAGACCCAGGAACCTACGAGCAGTACTTC.